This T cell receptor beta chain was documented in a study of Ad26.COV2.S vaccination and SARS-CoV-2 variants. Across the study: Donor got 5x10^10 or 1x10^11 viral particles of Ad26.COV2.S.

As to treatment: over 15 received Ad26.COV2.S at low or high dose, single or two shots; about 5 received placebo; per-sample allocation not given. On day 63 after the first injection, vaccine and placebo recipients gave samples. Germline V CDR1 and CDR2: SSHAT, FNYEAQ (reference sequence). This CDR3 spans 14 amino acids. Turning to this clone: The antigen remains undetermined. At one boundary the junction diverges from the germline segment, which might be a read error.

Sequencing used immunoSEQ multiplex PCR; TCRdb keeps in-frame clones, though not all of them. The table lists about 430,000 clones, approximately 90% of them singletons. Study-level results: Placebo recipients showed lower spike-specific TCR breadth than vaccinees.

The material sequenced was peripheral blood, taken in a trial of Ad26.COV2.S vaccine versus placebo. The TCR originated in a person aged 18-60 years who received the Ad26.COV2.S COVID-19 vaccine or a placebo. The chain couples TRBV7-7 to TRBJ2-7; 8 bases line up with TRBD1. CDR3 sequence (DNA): TGTGCTAGCAGCCCTGACAGGGGCTCCTACGAGCAGTACTTC. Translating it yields CASSPDRGSYEQYF. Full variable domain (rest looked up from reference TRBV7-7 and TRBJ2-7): GAGVSQSPRYKVTKRGQDVTLRCDPISSHATLYWYQQALGQGPEFLTYFNYEAQPDKSGLPSDRFSAERPEGSISTLTIQRTEQRDSAMYRCASSPDRGSYEQYFGPGTRLTVT.